The clone carrying this T cell receptor (beta chain) was detected once. As yet, its antigen is unknown. TCRdb ran MiXCR on the RT-PCR reads and lists one entry per CDR3 protein. The sample has some 640,000 distinct CDR3 sequences; around 13% are singletons. These data belong to a study of response to subunit inactivated influenza vaccine. Findings of the study overall: That few new T cells are recruited by each seasonal influenza vaccination was the authors' suggestion.

This CDR3 region has 16 residues. J was trimmed by 4 bases and V by 3 bases; bases with no gene match: 7. Sequenced material: PBMCs from blood, taken approximately 15 days before vaccination. The chain is built from TRBV12-3 or TRBV12-4 and TRBJ2-1, with TRBD2 matching 9 bases. The TCR comes from a man over 45 who received an inactivated influenza vaccine. This CDR3 is CASSLGGGGFYNEQFF. CDR3 nucleotide sequence: TGTGCCAGCAGTTTGGGCGGGGGGGGATTTTACAATGAGCAGTTCTTC.